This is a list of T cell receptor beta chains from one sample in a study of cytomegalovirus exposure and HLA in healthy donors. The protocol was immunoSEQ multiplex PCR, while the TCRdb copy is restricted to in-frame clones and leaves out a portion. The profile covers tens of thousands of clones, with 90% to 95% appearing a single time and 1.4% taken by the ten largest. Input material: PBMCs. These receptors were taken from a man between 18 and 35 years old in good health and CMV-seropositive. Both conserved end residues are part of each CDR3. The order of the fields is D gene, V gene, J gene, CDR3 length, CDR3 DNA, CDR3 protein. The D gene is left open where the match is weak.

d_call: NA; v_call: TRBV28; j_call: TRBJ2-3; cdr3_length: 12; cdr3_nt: TGTGCCAGCAAAGGGGCCCCGGATACGCAGTATTTT; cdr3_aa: CASKGAPDTQYF
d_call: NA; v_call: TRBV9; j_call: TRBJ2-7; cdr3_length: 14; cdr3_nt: TGTGCCAGCACCGGAGGCCCAAGCGGCGCCGAGCAGTACTTC; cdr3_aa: CASTGGPSGAEQYF
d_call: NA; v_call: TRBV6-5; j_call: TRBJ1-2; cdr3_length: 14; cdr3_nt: TGTGCCAGCAGTTACGGCAGCGGAAACTATGGCTACACCTTC; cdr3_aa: CASSYGSGNYGYTF
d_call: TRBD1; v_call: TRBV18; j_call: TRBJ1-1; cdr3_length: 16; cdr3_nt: TGTGCCAGCTCAGAACAGGGGGTCGGGAAGAACACTGAAGCTTTCTTT; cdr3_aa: CASSEQGVGKNTEAFF
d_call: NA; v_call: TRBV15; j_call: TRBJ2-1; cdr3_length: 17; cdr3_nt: TGTGCCACCAGCAGAGAAGGTAGGCTAGCGACTTACAATGAGCAGTTCTTC; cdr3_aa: CATSREGRLATYNEQFF
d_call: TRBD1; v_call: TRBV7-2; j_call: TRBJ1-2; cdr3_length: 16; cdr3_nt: TGTGCCAGCAGCTTGCCGGGACAGGGGGGGAAGGAGGGCTACACCTTC; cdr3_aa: CASSLPGQGGKEGYTF
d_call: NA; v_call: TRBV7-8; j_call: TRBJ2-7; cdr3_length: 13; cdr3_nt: TGTGCCAGCAGCCGACAGGTGGCCTACGAGCAGTACTTC; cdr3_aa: CASSRQVAYEQYF
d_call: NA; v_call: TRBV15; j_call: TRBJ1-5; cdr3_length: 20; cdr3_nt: TGTGCCACCAGCAGAGTACCTTCTGGGCGGGACGATAATAGCAATCAGCCCCAGCATTTT; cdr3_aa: CATSRVPSGRDDNSNQPQHF
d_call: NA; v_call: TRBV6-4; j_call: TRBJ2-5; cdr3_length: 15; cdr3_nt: TGTGCCAGCCCCGCTTACAGGGTCCCAGGAGAGACCCAGTACTTC; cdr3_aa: CASPAYRVPGETQYF
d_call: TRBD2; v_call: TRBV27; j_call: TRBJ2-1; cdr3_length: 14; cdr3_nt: TGTGCCAGCAGTTTAAGCCTAGCGGGAGTTGAGCAGTTCTTC; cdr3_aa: CASSLSLAGVEQFF